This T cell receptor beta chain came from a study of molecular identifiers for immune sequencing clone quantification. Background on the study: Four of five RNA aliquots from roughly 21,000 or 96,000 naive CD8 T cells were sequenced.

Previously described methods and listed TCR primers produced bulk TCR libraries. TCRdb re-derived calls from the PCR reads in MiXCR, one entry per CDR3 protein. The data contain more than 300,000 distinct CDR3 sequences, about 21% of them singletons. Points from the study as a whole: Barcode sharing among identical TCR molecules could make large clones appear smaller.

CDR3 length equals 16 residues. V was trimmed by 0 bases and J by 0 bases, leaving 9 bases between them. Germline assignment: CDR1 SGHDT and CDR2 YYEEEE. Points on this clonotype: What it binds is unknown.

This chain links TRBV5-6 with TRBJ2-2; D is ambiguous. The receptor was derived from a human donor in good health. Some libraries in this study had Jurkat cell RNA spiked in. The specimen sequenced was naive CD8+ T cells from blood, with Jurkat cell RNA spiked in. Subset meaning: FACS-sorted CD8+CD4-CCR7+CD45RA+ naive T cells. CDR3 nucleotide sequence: TGTGCCAGCAGCTTGGCCGAGAGTGCGAACACCGGGGAGCTGTTTTTT. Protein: CASSLAESANTGELFF.